These T cell receptor beta chains were read from a single sample in a study of identical twins. Via MiXCR, TCRdb re-called the 5' RACE reads, giving one row per CDR3 protein. The profile shows some 790,000 distinct CDR3 sequences, about 20% of them singletons. Separately, the same data were catalogued under a study of T cells expressing NK-cell markers.

The sequencing sample was made of PBMCs. The receptors here all came from a woman aged 18-29 years in good health. The conserved cysteine and the conserved F or W are not part of the CDR3 here. Fields, in order: CDR3 protein, V gene, D gene, J gene. D genes are given only for firm matches.

CDR3aa: ASSKGGRKHNEQF
v_gene: TRBV7-8
d_gene: .
j_gene: TRBJ2-1

CDR3aa: ASSLGQGVWSPLH
v_gene: TRBV7-9
d_gene: TRBD1
j_gene: TRBJ1-6

CDR3aa: ASSLFAYEQY
v_gene: TRBV7-2
d_gene: .
j_gene: TRBJ2-7

CDR3aa: ASSVLNQGNGEQF
v_gene: TRBV9
d_gene: .
j_gene: TRBJ2-1

CDR3aa: SAAKQVMNTEAF
v_gene: TRBV20-1
d_gene: .
j_gene: TRBJ1-1

CDR3aa: SARDHVHKTSYEQY
v_gene: TRBV20-1
d_gene: .
j_gene: TRBJ2-7

CDR3aa: SASAPLNYEQY
v_gene: TRBV20-1
d_gene: .
j_gene: TRBJ2-7

CDR3aa: ASRGSRTTTRTDTQY
v_gene: TRBV2
d_gene: .
j_gene: TRBJ2-3

CDR3aa: ASSLDRVRNYGYT
v_gene: TRBV7-9
d_gene: .
j_gene: TRBJ1-2

CDR3aa: ATSSGLAGVNGELF
v_gene: TRBV15
d_gene: TRBD2
j_gene: TRBJ2-2

CDR3aa: ASSLKPPGGTLKVEQF
v_gene: TRBV7-3
d_gene: .
j_gene: TRBJ2-1

CDR3aa: ASSLPVLAGGWTGELF
v_gene: TRBV12-3/TRBV12-4
d_gene: TRBD2
j_gene: TRBJ2-2

CDR3aa: ATSLTSSTDTQY
v_gene: TRBV7-2
d_gene: .
j_gene: TRBJ2-3

CDR3aa: ASSLAGQQGYT
v_gene: TRBV5-1
d_gene: .
j_gene: TRBJ1-2

CDR3aa: ASSLGFGYT
v_gene: TRBV12-3/TRBV12-4
d_gene: .
j_gene: TRBJ1-2

CDR3aa: ASSLVGQQSDEQF
v_gene: TRBV5-1
d_gene: .
j_gene: TRBJ2-1

CDR3aa: ASSLYLDRAKNIQY
v_gene: TRBV7-8
d_gene: .
j_gene: TRBJ2-4

CDR3aa: ASRPTGGNEQF
v_gene: TRBV6-2/TRBV6-3
d_gene: TRBD1
j_gene: TRBJ2-1

CDR3aa: AASSGISSYEQY
v_gene: TRBV3-1
d_gene: TRBD2
j_gene: TRBJ2-7

CDR3aa: ASSLLAGTQAEAF
v_gene: TRBV27
d_gene: .
j_gene: TRBJ1-1

CDR3aa: ASGPTAGIYEQY
v_gene: TRBV6-1
d_gene: TRBD2
j_gene: TRBJ2-7

CDR3aa: ASSLGLAFGETQY
v_gene: TRBV3-1
d_gene: TRBD2
j_gene: TRBJ2-5

CDR3aa: ASTFASGGSETQY
v_gene: TRBV7-7
d_gene: TRBD2
j_gene: TRBJ2-5

CDR3aa: ASSASSSGANVLT
v_gene: TRBV10-1
d_gene: .
j_gene: TRBJ2-6

CDR3aa: ASSPLMGTEAF
v_gene: TRBV7-2
d_gene: .
j_gene: TRBJ1-1

CDR3aa: ASSSNQGKNEQF
v_gene: TRBV6-5
d_gene: .
j_gene: TRBJ2-1

CDR3aa: ASSVDGGDGELF
v_gene: TRBV9
d_gene: .
j_gene: TRBJ2-2

CDR3aa: ASSLAGSRGRTQY
v_gene: TRBV5-1
d_gene: .
j_gene: TRBJ2-5

CDR3aa: ASSQVEQF
v_gene: TRBV12-3/TRBV12-4
d_gene: .
j_gene: TRBJ2-1

CDR3aa: ASRRANGYT
v_gene: TRBV6-5
d_gene: .
j_gene: TRBJ1-2

CDR3aa: ASSLGGHPISGANVLT
v_gene: TRBV11-1
d_gene: TRBD2
j_gene: TRBJ2-6

CDR3aa: ASSLVRGTGSYEQY
v_gene: TRBV27
d_gene: .
j_gene: TRBJ2-7

CDR3aa: ASSFAGGSQGTQY
v_gene: TRBV5-1
d_gene: TRBD2
j_gene: TRBJ2-5

CDR3aa: ASSPGLQSYEQY
v_gene: TRBV18
d_gene: .
j_gene: TRBJ2-7

CDR3aa: ASSPLQGQGTEAF
v_gene: TRBV12-3/TRBV12-4
d_gene: TRBD1
j_gene: TRBJ1-1

CDR3aa: ASTSPARGLETQY
v_gene: TRBV6-1
d_gene: .
j_gene: TRBJ2-5

CDR3aa: SARDLVSSHSSTDTQY
v_gene: TRBV20-1
d_gene: .
j_gene: TRBJ2-3

CDR3aa: ASGGETQETQY
v_gene: TRBV2
d_gene: TRBD2
j_gene: TRBJ2-5

CDR3aa: ASSEGEGWFSF
v_gene: TRBV6-1
d_gene: .
j_gene: TRBJ2-1

CDR3aa: ASPKQY
v_gene: TRBV10-1
d_gene: .
j_gene: TRBJ2-7

CDR3aa: ASRKRVYEQY
v_gene: TRBV27
d_gene: .
j_gene: TRBJ2-7

CDR3aa: SAPRQGNTYEQY
v_gene: TRBV20-1
d_gene: TRBD1
j_gene: TRBJ2-7

CDR3aa: SAYLSEETQY
v_gene: TRBV20-1
d_gene: .
j_gene: TRBJ2-5

CDR3aa: SAKGPSYEQY
v_gene: TRBV20-1
d_gene: .
j_gene: TRBJ2-7

CDR3aa: ASSVSPDINSPLH
v_gene: TRBV9
d_gene: .
j_gene: TRBJ1-6

CDR3aa: ASSARVGPGEDYGYT
v_gene: TRBV7-9
d_gene: .
j_gene: TRBJ1-2

CDR3aa: AISESYGKETQY
v_gene: TRBV10-3
d_gene: .
j_gene: TRBJ2-5

CDR3aa: SVEGGPTSAYNEQF
v_gene: TRBV29-1
d_gene: TRBD2
j_gene: TRBJ2-1

CDR3aa: ASSQGQAQETQY
v_gene: TRBV5-1
d_gene: TRBD1
j_gene: TRBJ2-5

CDR3aa: SARLAEIRGTQY
v_gene: TRBV20-1
d_gene: TRBD2
j_gene: TRBJ2-3

CDR3aa: ASSLGTLAYEQY
v_gene: TRBV12-3/TRBV12-4
d_gene: .
j_gene: TRBJ2-7